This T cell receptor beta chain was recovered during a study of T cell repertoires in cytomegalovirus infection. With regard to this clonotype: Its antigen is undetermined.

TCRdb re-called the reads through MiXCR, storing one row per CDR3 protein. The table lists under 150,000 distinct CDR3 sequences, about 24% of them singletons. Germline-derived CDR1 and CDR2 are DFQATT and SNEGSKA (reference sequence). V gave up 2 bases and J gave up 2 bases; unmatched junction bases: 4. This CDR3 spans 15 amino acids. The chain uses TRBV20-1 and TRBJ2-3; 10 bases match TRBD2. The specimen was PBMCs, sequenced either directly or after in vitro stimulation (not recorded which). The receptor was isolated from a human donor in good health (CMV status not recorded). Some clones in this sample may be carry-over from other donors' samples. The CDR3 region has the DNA TGCAGTGCTAGATTACTAGCGGGGCCCACAGATACGCAGTATTTT. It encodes CSARLLAGPTDTQYF.